This T cell receptor beta chain was identified during a study of T cell responses to AZD1222 COVID-19 vaccine. Findings and caveats of the study: White British donors predominated, females outnumbered males, and clonal diversity was possibly underestimated. Vaccine-related CD4 TCRs covered spike, predominating at 160-218 and 743-854.

Regarding this clone: The antigen remains unidentified.

Germline V gives CDR1 LGHDT, CDR2 YNNKEL (reference sequence). The V and J ends lost 1 base and 2 bases, in that order; junction bases with no gene match: 9. The length of the CDR3 is 17 residues. The repertoire was sequenced with immunoSEQ multiplex PCR; TCRdb's copy has only in-frame clones and lacks some. The table has 85,000 to 130,000 clones, 88% seen once; the top ten hold about 8.7%. The chain carries TRBV3-1 (or the pseudogene TRBV3-2) and TRBJ2-5, with TRBD1 matching 8 bases. The material sequenced was peripheral blood, taken on day 0 of AZD1222 vaccination. This receptor was identified in an adult in good health. The chain's CDR3 is CASSQGVRTGSQETQYF. The DNA for the CDR3 is TGTGCCAGCAGCCAAGGAGTTAGGACAGGGTCTCAAGAGACCCAGTACTTC.